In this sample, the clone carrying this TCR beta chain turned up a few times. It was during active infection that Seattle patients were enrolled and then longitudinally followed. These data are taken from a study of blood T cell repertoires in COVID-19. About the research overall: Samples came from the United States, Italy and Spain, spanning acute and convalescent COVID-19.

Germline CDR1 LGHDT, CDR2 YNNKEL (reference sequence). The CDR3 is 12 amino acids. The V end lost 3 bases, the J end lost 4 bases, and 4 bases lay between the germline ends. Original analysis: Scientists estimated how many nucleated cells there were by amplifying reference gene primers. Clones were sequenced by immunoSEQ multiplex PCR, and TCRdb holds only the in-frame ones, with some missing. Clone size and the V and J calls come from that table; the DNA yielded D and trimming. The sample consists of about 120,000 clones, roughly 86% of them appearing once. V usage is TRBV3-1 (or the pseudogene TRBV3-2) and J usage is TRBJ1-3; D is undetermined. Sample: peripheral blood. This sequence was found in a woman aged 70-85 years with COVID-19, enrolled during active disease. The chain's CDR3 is CASSQTGNTIYF. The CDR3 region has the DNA TGTGCCAGCAGCCAGACAGGAAACACCATATATTTT.